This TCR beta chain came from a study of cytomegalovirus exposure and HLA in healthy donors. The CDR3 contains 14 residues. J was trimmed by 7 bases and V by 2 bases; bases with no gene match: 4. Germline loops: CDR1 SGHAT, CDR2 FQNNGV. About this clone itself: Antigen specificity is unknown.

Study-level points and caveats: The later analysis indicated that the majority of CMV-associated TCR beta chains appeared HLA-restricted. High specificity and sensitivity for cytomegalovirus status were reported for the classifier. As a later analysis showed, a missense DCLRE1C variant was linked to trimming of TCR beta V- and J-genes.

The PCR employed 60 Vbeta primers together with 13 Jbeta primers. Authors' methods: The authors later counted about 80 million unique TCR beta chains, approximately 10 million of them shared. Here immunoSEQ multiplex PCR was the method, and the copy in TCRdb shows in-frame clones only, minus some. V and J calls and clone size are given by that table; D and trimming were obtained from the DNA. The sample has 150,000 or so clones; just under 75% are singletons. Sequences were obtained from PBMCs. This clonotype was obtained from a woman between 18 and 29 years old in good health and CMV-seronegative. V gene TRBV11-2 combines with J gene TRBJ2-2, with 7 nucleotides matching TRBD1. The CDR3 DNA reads TGTGCCAGCAGCTTATCCAGGGGGATCGGGGAGCTGTTTTTT. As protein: CASSLSRGIGELFF.